One sample yielded the 30 T cell receptor beta chains listed below, sequenced in a study of T-cell memory formation after mild COVID-19. MiXCR, applied by TCRdb to the 5' RACE reads, yields one record per CDR3 protein. The table has under 150,000 distinct CDR3 sequences, approximately 15% seen once; the top ten hold approximately 15%. The sequencing sample was made of PBMCs or a T cell subset sorted from them (not recorded which). The receptors originated from an adult woman who had mild COVID-19 (a few samples of this study predate the infection). Cell type and time point are not known.

This clonotype was observed a few times. This rearrangement joins TRBV29-1 to TRBJ2-3; 7 bases are a match to TRBD1. Germline V lookup: CDR1 SQVTM, CDR2 ANQGSEA. Trimming removed 7 bases from V and 1 base from J; junction bases left unmatched: 2. The CDR3 extends over 12 amino acids. CDR3 in amino acids: CSGGTGTDTQYF. The DNA of the CDR3 is TGCAGCGGGGGGACAGGCACAGATACGCAGTATTTT.

This clonotype was seen more than once but under ten times. The chain has TRBV14 and TRBJ1-4; D is unresolved. V was shortened by 5 bases and J by 5 bases, with 15 bases between the two germline ends. This CDR3 comprises 15 residues. CDR1 and CDR2 (germline): SGHDN, FVKESK. The CDR3 sequence: CASSSIFGGNEKLFF. CDR3 bases: TGTGCCAGCAGCTCCATATTTGGAGGGAATGAAAAACTGTTTTTT.

This sequence joins TRBV7-9 and TRBJ2-1, with D possibly called TRBD1 or TRBD2 (5 bases each). The CDR3 is 14 amino acids. V was pared by 8 bases and J by 7 bases, with 18 bases between. CDR1 is SEHNR, CDR2 FQNEAQ, per germline (reference sequence). In DNA form, the CDR3 reads TGTGCCAGCCTATTTGGGGGTTCTAGTAATGAGCAGTTCTTC. Its protein is CASLFGGSSNEQFF.

The chain recombines TRBV10-3 with TRBJ2-3; TRBD1 aligns across 8 bases. The CDR3 contains 17 residues. The J segment lost 4 bases and the V segment lost 0 bases, leaving 9 bases of the junction unmatched. The germline V gene encodes CDR1 ENHRY and CDR2 SYGVKD. CDR3: CAISESNQGALADTQYF. CDR3 nucleotides: TGTGCCATCAGTGAGTCGAACCAGGGGGCTTTGGCAGATACGCAGTATTTT.

This sequence joins TRBV29-1 and TRBJ1-2, with TRBD1 identical over 7 bases. Looked up from germline, CDR1 is SQVTM and CDR2 is ANQGSEA. The CDR3 contains 13 residues. After removal of 6 bases from V and 3 bases from J, the junction contained 7 bases not matched to a gene. CDR3 region: CSVSQQGHYGYTF. The CDR3 DNA follows: TGCAGCGTGTCCCAACAGGGGCACTATGGCTACACCTTC.

This chain joins TRBV24-1 and TRBJ2-5; possibly TRBD2 for D (6 bases). Trimming removed 3 bases at V and 1 base at J, with 11 bases between. Per the germline V gene, CDR1 is KGHDR and CDR2 is SFDVKD. CDR3 length equals 15 residues. The CDR3 bases are TGTGCCACCAGTGATCTTAGGGAGGTCCAAGAGACCCAGTACTTC. This encodes CATSDLREVQETQYF.

The sample holds a few counts of this clonotype. This chain uses TRBV12-3 or TRBV12-4 with TRBJ2-1; D unclear. The CDR3 contains 15 residues. Trimming pared 2 bases from V and 0 bases from J, leaving 8 bases between. The CDR3 is CASSLYANSYNEQFF. CDR3 sequence (DNA): TGTGCCAGCAGTTTATACGCTAACTCCTACAATGAGCAGTTCTTC.

This clonotype was seen more than once but under ten times. The genes are TRBV28 and TRBJ2-5, with D uncertain. This CDR3 spans 14 amino acids. Germline CDR1 is MDHEN and CDR2 is SYDVKM. V dropped 2 bases and J dropped 5 bases, with 12 bases sitting between them. CDR3 sequence (DNA): TGTGCCAGCAGTTTAAGCAGGTTGGACGAGACCCAGTACTTC. It translates to CASSLSRLDETQYF.

V is TRBV7-9 and J is TRBJ1-3; D is unclear. Germline assignment: CDR1 SEHNR and CDR2 FQNEAQ (reference sequence). The CDR3 spans 16 residues. V lost 4 bases and J 0 bases, leaving 13 bases between the germline ends. The CDR3, as DNA: TGTGCCAGCAGCTCCAACACACTAGCCTCTGGAAACACCATATATTTT. Translation: CASSSNTLASGNTIYF.

The rearrangement joins TRBV29-1 to TRBJ2-3; no firm D call. Germline V CDR1 and CDR2: SQVTM, ANQGSEA. The CDR3 extends over 11 amino acids. Trimming left V 1 base short and J 4 bases short, with 3 bases between. The CDR3 coding sequence is TGCAGCGTTGAAGCTCCAGATACGCAGTATTTT. Translated: CSVEAPDTQYF.

The chain carries TRBV7-6 and TRBJ2-5, with unresolved D. The CDR3 loop spans 13 amino acids. Trimming took off 3 bases at V and 5 bases at J, with 10 bases between the two ends. Germline V gene lookup returns CDR1 SGHVS and CDR2 FNYEAQ. The CDR3 nucleotides are TGTGCCAGCAGCTTTCCAGTATTGGAGACCCAGTACTTC. Translation: CASSFPVLETQYF.

This clonotype was observed a handful of times. The rearrangement joins TRBV29-1 to TRBJ1-4; D gene ambiguous. The CDR3 has 14 residues. Trimming removed 4 bases at V and 10 bases at J, with 19 bases between. In germline, CDR1 is SQVTM, CDR2 ANQGSEA. The CDR3: CSVGFGVSTGKLFF. CDR3 in DNA: TGCAGCGTTGGATTTGGAGTTTCGACGGGAAAACTGTTTTTT.

V gene TRBV7-8 combines with J gene TRBJ2-1, with D hard to call. Per the germline V gene, CDR1 is SGHVS and CDR2 is FQNEAQ. This CDR3 is 14 amino acids long. Trimming cost V 1 base and J 7 bases, with 11 bases left between them. As DNA, the CDR3 is TGTGCCAGCAGCTTAGTTGTGGTAGGAAATGAGCAGTTCTTC. Translation gives CASSLVVVGNEQFF.

In DNA, the CDR3 is TGCGCCAGCAGCTCGGGACCACTGAACACCGGGGAGCTGTTTTTT. This sequence encodes CASSSGPLNTGELFF. This rearrangement joins TRBV5-1 to TRBJ2-2; D could derive from TRBD1 or TRBD2 (5 bases each). V lost 3 bases, J lost 1 base, and 10 bases lay in between. The CDR3 extends over 15 amino acids. In germline, CDR1 is SGHRS, CDR2 YFSETQ.

This rearrangement joins TRBV7-6 to TRBJ2-3, with a tentative D call TRBD2 (7 bases). The CDR3 extends over 19 amino acids. V gave up 4 bases and J gave up 0 bases, with 23 bases separating them. Germline V gene data show CDR1 as SGHVS and CDR2 as FNYEAQ. The CDR3 here is CASSWGDTAGSTSTDTQYF. In DNA, the CDR3 is TGTGCCAGCAGCTGGGGGGACACAGCGGGAAGTACTAGCACAGATACGCAGTATTTT. Full variable domain (rest looked up from reference TRBV7-6 and TRBJ2-3): GAGVSQSPRYKVTKRGQDVALRCDPISGHVSLYWYRQALGQGPEFLTYFNYEAQQDKSGLPNDRFSAERPEGSISTLTIQRTEQRDSAMYRCASSWGDTAGSTSTDTQYFGPGTRLTVL.

This clonotype was seen a handful of times. The V and J genes are TRBV7-9 and TRBJ2-3, with D maybe TRBD2 (7 bases). V was shortened by 8 bases and J by 2 bases, with 14 bases between the two germline ends. Germline CDR1 reads SEHNR; CDR2 reads FQNEAQ (reference sequence). CDR3 length: 14 amino acids. CDR3 loop: CASRQAGHTDTQYF. DNA for the CDR3: TGTGCCAGCCGTCAAGCGGGACACACAGATACGCAGTATTTT.

This clonotype has a count of ten or more. The chain links TRBV12-3 or TRBV12-4 to TRBJ1-1; D is unclear. The germline V and J ends were trimmed by 7 bases and 3 bases, with 18 bases remaining between them. This CDR3 is 15 amino acids long. As DNA, the CDR3 is TGTGCCAGCACCGTCACTCCCGGGTTTTACACTGAAGCTTTCTTT. Its protein product is CASTVTPGFYTEAFF.

The rearrangement links TRBV30 to TRBJ2-7; the D gene is possibly TRBD2 (6 bases). V was trimmed by 3 bases and J by 3 bases, leaving 15 bases between them. Germline V lookup: CDR1 GTSNPN, CDR2 SVGIG (reference sequence). The CDR3 has 14 amino acids. CDR3 sequence: CAWRGGPVGYEQYF. DNA for the CDR3: TGTGCCTGGAGGGGGGGTCCGGTGGGCTACGAGCAGTACTTC.

This clonotype was detected only a few times. The rearrangement links TRBV6-5 to TRBJ2-1; 10 bases line up with TRBD2. V was pared by 0 bases and J by 7 bases, with 6 bases of the junction left unmatched. Germline CDR1 MNHEY, CDR2 SVGAGI. The CDR3 has 16 amino acids. CDR3 amino acids: CASSYSSSGSRNEQFF. CDR3 in DNA: TGTGCCAGCAGTTACTCGTCTAGCGGGAGTCGTAATGAGCAGTTCTTC.

This clonotype was detected only a few times. The chain has TRBV12-3 or TRBV12-4 and TRBJ2-7, with D unresolved. V was trimmed by 6 bases and J by 3 bases, leaving 12 bases between them. The CDR3 covers 13 residues. The chain's CDR3 is CASSDGLFYEQYF. In nucleotides, the CDR3 is TGTGCCAGCAGCGATGGGCTATTCTACGAGCAGTACTTC.

This clonotype was counted at least ten times. The CDR3 sequence is CASSLVPGQGGPNNEQFF. The CDR3 DNA reads TGCGCCAGCAGCTTGGTCCCGGGACAGGGGGGTCCTAACAATGAGCAGTTCTTC. This chain links TRBV5-1 with TRBJ2-1; 11 bases are shared with TRBD1. Germline CDR1 and CDR2: SGHRS and YFSETQ. The CDR3 totals 18 residues. Trimming removed 0 bases from V and 5 bases from J; junction bases left unmatched: 10. The full variable domain, its missing parts supplied by reference TRBV5-1 and TRBJ2-1, is KAGVTQTPRYLIKTRGQQVTLSCSPISGHRSVSWYQQTPGQGLQFLFEYFSETQRNKGNFPGRFSGRQFSNSRSEMNVSTLELGDSALYLCASSLVPGQGGPNNEQFFGPGTRLTVL.

This clonotype has only a few counts. This chain joins TRBV10-3 and TRBJ2-2, with 7 bases identical to TRBD1. J was trimmed by 1 base and V by 4 bases; bases with no gene match: 0. The CDR3 is 14 amino acids. Germline CDR1 ENHRY, CDR2 SYGVKD. CDR3: CAISGTGNTGELFF. The CDR3 coding sequence is TGTGCCATCAGTGGGACAGGGAACACCGGGGAGCTGTTTTTT.

The gene calls are TRBV7-9 and TRBJ2-1, with 10 bases lining up with TRBD2. Germline values: CDR1 SEHNR, CDR2 FQNEAQ (reference sequence). V shed 1 base, J shed 9 bases, and the junction held 3 bases outside the gene matches. This CDR3 is built from 14 residues. The CDR3 reads CASSLVLAGVEQFF. For the CDR3, the DNA is TGTGCCAGCAGCTTAGTCCTAGCGGGAGTTGAGCAGTTCTTC.

The rearrangement uses TRBV20-1 and TRBJ2-7, with 8 bases that match TRBD2. V lost 3 bases and J lost 5; bases outside the gene matches: 6. The CDR3 runs to 13 residues. Germline V gene lookup returns CDR1 DFQATT and CDR2 SNEGSKA (reference sequence). CDR3 amino acids: CSASRAGAHEQYF. The DNA for the CDR3 is TGCAGTGCTAGCAGAGCGGGGGCCCACGAGCAGTACTTC.

This clonotype was seen a handful of times. This rearrangement joins TRBV20-1 to TRBJ1-3; D is perhaps TRBD1 (5 bases). Germline-derived CDR1 and CDR2 are DFQATT and SNEGSKA (reference sequence). V gave up 0 bases and J gave up 0 bases, with 15 bases separating them. The CDR3 sequence is 17 residues long. CDR3 coding DNA: TGCAGTGCTAGAGACCTATCGGGGCCGTACTCTGGAAACACCATATATTTT. This codes for CSARDLSGPYSGNTIYF.

This clonotype was counted only a few times. This rearrangement joins TRBV20-1 to TRBJ2-1; a weak D match, TRBD2 (5 bases). Per the germline V gene, CDR1 is DFQATT and CDR2 is SNEGSKA (reference sequence). This CDR3 region has 17 residues. V was trimmed by 0 bases and J by 3 bases, leaving 18 bases between them. For the CDR3, the DNA is TGCAGTGCTAGAGATCCGCTAGCCCCTGGGAACTACAATGAGCAGTTCTTC. The encoded protein is CSARDPLAPGNYNEQFF.

This clonotype appeared a few times. V is TRBV27 and J is TRBJ2-7; D is ambiguous. V lost 0 bases to trimming and J lost 5 bases, with 14 bases between them. This CDR3 region has 15 residues. Per the germline V gene, CDR1 is MNHEY and CDR2 is SMNVEV (reference sequence). The CDR3 reads CASSLSIGPIHEQYF. DNA for the CDR3: TGTGCCAGCAGTTTATCAATCGGCCCAATCCACGAGCAGTACTTC.

This clonotype was counted between two and nine times. The chain employs TRBV29-1 and TRBJ2-2; no clear D. The germline V gene has CDR1 SQVTM and CDR2 ANQGSEA. The CDR3 loop spans 13 amino acids. With 1 base removed from V and 5 bases from J, the gap between germline ends came to 8 bases. CDR3 nucleotide sequence: TGCAGCGTTGAAGTCGGCTGGACCGGGGAGCTGTTTTTT. Its translation: CSVEVGWTGELFF.

V gene TRBV5-1 combines with J gene TRBJ2-1; 8 positions agree with TRBD2. From germline, CDR1 is SGHRS and CDR2 YFSETQ. The CDR3 is 15 amino acids. V lost 6 bases, J lost 4 bases, and 9 bases stayed unmatched. Written as DNA, the CDR3 is TGCGCCAGCATGTTAGGACTAGCCGATTACAATGAGCAGTTCTTC. Translated: CASMLGLADYNEQFF.

This clonotype was seen only a few times. CDR3 DNA: TGTGCCAGCAGCACAGACCGACAGGCAAACACCGGGGAGCTGTTTTTT. Its translation is CASSTDRQANTGELFF. J is TRBJ2-2 and V is TRBV7-9; tentative D call: TRBD1 (6 bases). Looked up from germline, CDR1 is SEHNR and CDR2 is FQNEAQ (reference sequence). This CDR3 spans 16 amino acids. Between the trimmed V and J ends, which lost 5 bases and 2 bases, there was a span of 15 bases.